These T cell receptor beta chains were read from a single sample in a study of shared clonotypes between healthy human individuals. The assay was immunoSEQ multiplex PCR, and TCRdb's table has in-frame clones only and misses some. The sample lists about 2.4 million clones, 93% seen once, with 0.36% in the top ten. Material for sequencing was naive CD4+ T cells from PBMCs. These receptors were collected from a man aged 18 to 30 in good health. Some clones in this sample may be carry-over from other donors' samples. CDR3s include the opening cysteine and the closing phenylalanine or tryptophan. Clone size is not always given. Where it is, it says once, few, many or a class for expanded clones.

clone_size j_call v_call cdr3_aa
- TRBJ2-4 TRBV18 CASSPVGGPGNIQYF
- TRBJ2-5 TRBV27 CASSLSRGGETQYF
- TRBJ1-1 TRBV28 CASSPIIRLYPNTEAFF
- TRBJ2-5 TRBV5-1 CASSLAGETQYF
- TRBJ1-5 TRBV28 CASSLSGRGGQPQHF
- TRBJ1-1 TRBV28 CASSYGGLNTEAFF
- TRBJ2-2 TRBV28 CASSGFDTGELFF
- TRBJ1-5 TRBV10-3 CAIRGDRVNQPQHF
- TRBJ2-1 TRBV25-1 CASSLYGRGLNEQFF
- TRBJ1-4 TRBV2 CASRGTAQRSEKLFF
- TRBJ2-3 TRBV5-6 CASSWLTGSEYADTQYF
- TRBJ1-2 TRBV5-6 CASSLYGATGYTF
- TRBJ2-1 TRBV7-8 CASRLTGTGGEQFF
- TRBJ1-3 TRBV28 CASSYRVGSGNTIYF
- TRBJ1-2 TRBV18 CASSNQLGLNYGYTF
few TRBJ1-1 TRBV9 CASSVAPVNTEAFF
- TRBJ1-2 TRBV29-1 CSVADLGGLGLGYTF
- TRBJ1-5 TRBV19 CASGGRSSNQPQHF
- TRBJ2-3 TRBV9 CASSVGQKVTDTQYF
- TRBJ2-1 TRBV28 CASSLLQGANEQFF
- TRBJ1-1 TRBV6-1 CASSLWASEAFF
- TRBJ1-5 TRBV18 CASSPPGQGGQPQHF
- TRBJ2-3 TRBV7-2 CASSPGLTTDTQYF
- TRBJ2-1 TRBV2 CASSLNPRGLAGDNEQFF
few TRBJ2-2 TRBV6-5 CASSYLPWANTGELFF
- TRBJ2-5 TRBV11-3 CASSLGFGLAGVSQETQYF
- TRBJ2-7 TRBV5-1 CASSFSLALTYEQYF
- TRBJ2-1 TRBV5-1 CASSTSGRQDNEQFF
- TRBJ1-6 TRBV7-9 CASSPLSGPGSPLHF